Listed here are 23 T cell receptor beta chains from one sample, sequenced in a study of CD8 T cells in ankylosing spondylitis. Notes on the study in general: Typical of ankylosing spondylitis blood, it appeared, was a TCR beta motif of eight highly homologous variants.

The antigens for these receptors are not known. TCRdb re-analysed the 5' RACE reads in MiXCR, keeping a single row per CDR3 protein. Found here are 100,000 or so distinct CDR3 sequences, roughly 8.5% of them singletons; the top ten hold approximately 30%. Sequences were obtained from blood, either unsorted or a sorted T cell fraction (not recorded which). The receptor set was obtained from a male donor with ankylosing spondylitis.

In this sample, this clonotype turned up a few times. The CDR3 DNA reads TGTGCCAGCAACAGGGTGGGGTATAGCAATCAGCCCCAGCATTTT. Translation: CASNRVGYSNQPQHF. V gene TRBV6-1 combines with J gene TRBJ1-5; D is perhaps TRBD1 (6 bases). This CDR3 region has 15 residues. V lost 7 bases to trimming and J lost 0 bases, with 13 bases between them. Germline-derived CDR1 and CDR2 are MNHNS and SASEGT.

This clonotype was observed many times. V is TRBV3-1 and J is TRBJ1-1; D is unresolved. The CDR3 extends over 14 amino acids. V was shortened by 4 bases and J by 1 base, with 10 bases between the two germline ends. Germline CDR1 LGHDT, CDR2 YNNKEL (reference sequence). The CDR3 protein is CASSLGRGNTEAFF. In DNA form, the CDR3 reads TGTGCCAGCAGCCTCGGACGGGGGAACACTGAAGCTTTCTTT. Full variable domain (remainder filled in from reference TRBV3-1 and TRBJ1-1): DTAVSQTPKYLVTQMGNDKSIKCEQNLGHDTMYWYKQDSKKFLKIMFSYNNKELIINETVPNRFSPKSPDKAHLNLHINSLELGDSAVYFCASSLGRGNTEAFFGQGTRLTVV.

The CDR3 is CASSGSGRANEQFF. CDR3 DNA sequence: TGTGCCAGCAGCGGTAGCGGGAGGGCCAATGAGCAGTTCTTC. The genes are TRBV9 and TRBJ2-1, with 11 bases fitting TRBD2. Trimming at V came to 3 bases and at J to 6 bases, leaving 2 bases not matched to a gene. CDR1 and CDR2 (germline): SGDLS, YYNGEE. This CDR3 has 14 residues.

This clonotype has a count of ten or more. The genes are TRBV7-9 and TRBJ2-5; TRBD1 might be the D (6 bases). CDR3 length: 14 amino acids. V was clipped by 5 bases and J by 4 bases, with 14 bases between them. Germline lookup yields CDR1 SEHNR and CDR2 FQNEAQ (reference sequence). The CDR3 here is CASSPPADRETQYF. The DNA of the CDR3 is TGTGCCAGCAGCCCCCCCGCGGACAGAGAGACCCAGTACTTC.

This clonotype was recorded many times. This sequence joins TRBV12-3 or TRBV12-4 and TRBJ2-2; 8 bases fit TRBD2. V dropped 6 bases and J dropped 7; count of bases not matched to a gene: 7. The CDR3 is made up of 14 amino acids. The DNA of the CDR3 is TGTGCCAGCAGCCCGGGGGGGTCGGGCGGGGAGCTGTTTTTT. Protein product: CASSPGGSGGELFF.

This clonotype was detected many times. V and J are TRBV14 and TRBJ2-1, with a tentative D call TRBD2 (5 bases). Germline CDR1 reads SGHDN; CDR2 reads FVKESK. The V gene lost 3 bases and the J gene lost 4 bases, with 13 bases spanning the gap. The CDR3 has 15 residues. The CDR3 reads CASSHFEGVYNEQFF. Written as DNA, the CDR3 is TGTGCCAGCAGCCATTTTGAGGGAGTTTACAATGAGCAGTTCTTC.

This clonotype occurred many times. J is TRBJ2-7 and V is TRBV2; 7 bases are a match to TRBD2. The length of the CDR3 is 13 residues. Germline V gives CDR1 SNHLY, CDR2 FYNNEI. The J segment lost 7 bases and the V segment lost 1 base, leaving 4 bases of the junction unmatched. The CDR3 sequence: CASSEGGRGEQYF. Here the CDR3 DNA reads TGTGCCAGCAGTGAAGGCGGGAGAGGTGAGCAGTACTTC.

The sample holds a few counts of this clonotype. The chain employs TRBV27 and TRBJ2-1, with 7 bases fitting TRBD1. The CDR3 is 15 amino acids. J was trimmed by 4 bases and V by 6 bases; bases with no gene match: 9. CDR1 and CDR2 from the germline V gene are MNHEY and SMNVEV (reference sequence). CDR3 bases: TGTGCCAGCAGAGTCCTTGGGACAGCTTACAATGAGCAGTTCTTC. Translation gives CASRVLGTAYNEQFF.

This clonotype was picked up many times. The chain couples TRBV28 to TRBJ2-3; D gene unclear. V lost 8 bases, J lost 2 bases, and 14 bases lay in between. CDR3 length equals 14 residues. In germline, CDR1 is MDHEN, CDR2 SYDVKM. The DNA for the CDR3 is TGTGCCAGCGACTCCAACCAGCCCACAGATACGCAGTATTTT. Amino acid sequence: CASDSNQPTDTQYF.

This clonotype was detected ten times or more. The genes are TRBV20-1 and TRBJ2-3; D gene unclear. V was shortened by 3 bases and J by 2 bases, with 6 bases between the two germline ends. The CDR3 is made up of 12 amino acids. Germline values: CDR1 DFQATT, CDR2 SNEGSKA (reference sequence). The CDR3: CSARSSTDTQYF. CDR3 sequence (DNA): TGCAGTGCTAGGTCGTCCACAGATACGCAGTATTTT.

J is TRBJ2-3 and V is TRBV7-8; no firm D call. CDR1 and CDR2 (germline): SGHVS, FQNEAQ. Trimming took 1 base from V and 4 from J, leaving 3 bases between them. This CDR3 is 12 amino acids long. Written as DNA, the CDR3 is TGTGCCAGCAGCTTAGACTCAGATACGCAGTATTTT. It encodes CASSLDSDTQYF.

The sample holds many counts of this clonotype. The rearrangement joins TRBV6-1 to TRBJ2-1; TRBD2 matches at 7 bases. The V gene's germline CDR1 is MNHNS and CDR2 SASEGT. The junction had 6 bases not matched to a gene; V was cut back by 6 bases and J by 1 base. The CDR3 runs 15 residues. DNA for the CDR3: TGTGCCAGCAGAGCTGCGGGACTATCCTACAATGAGCAGTTCTTC. Its protein is CASRAAGLSYNEQFF.

This clonotype was seen at least ten times. Here the CDR3 DNA reads TGCGCCAGCAGCTTCCCAGGCTTGAACACTGAAGCTTTCTTT. It is translated as CASSFPGLNTEAFF. The rearrangement joins TRBV5-1 to TRBJ1-1, with D uncertain. Between the trimmed V and J ends, which lost 2 bases and 0 bases, there was a span of 8 bases. Germline loops: CDR1 SGHRS, CDR2 YFSETQ. This CDR3 spans 14 amino acids.

In DNA, the CDR3 is TGTGCCACTGAGGGGGTTGGGCCCGTCCATACGCAGTATTTT. Residues: CATEGVGPVHTQYF. The chain uses TRBV21-1 and TRBJ2-3; the D call of TRBD2 is as the table states it, not checked on the DNA. TRBV21-1 is described as a pseudogene. The CDR3 has 14 residues.

This clonotype has at least ten counts. This rearrangement joins TRBV11-2 to TRBJ2-7; D ambiguous. V was cut by 3 bases and J by 1 base, with 7 bases left in between. This CDR3 is 13 amino acids long. Per germline, CDR1 SGHAT and CDR2 FQNNGV. This CDR3 reads CASSFSLSYEQYF. CDR3 DNA sequence: TGTGCCAGCAGCTTCTCATTATCCTACGAGCAGTACTTC.

Only a few counts were recorded for this clonotype. This rearrangement joins TRBV15 to TRBJ2-7; D ambiguous. The CDR3 is 14 amino acids. V gave up 0 bases and J gave up 1 base, with 7 bases separating them. CDR1 and CDR2 from the germline V gene are LNHNV and YYDKDF (reference sequence). The CDR3: CATSRDANSYEQYV. In DNA form, the CDR3 reads TGTGCCACCAGCAGAGATGCGAATTCCTACGAGCAGTACGTC.

As to this clonotype: Germline is not matched at one junction end, which may reflect a read error. The V gene is TRBV20-1, the J gene TRBJ2-1, with 11 bases identical to TRBD2. Germline V gene data show CDR1 as DFQATT and CDR2 as SNEGSKA (reference sequence). The CDR3 runs to 17 residues. In DNA form, the CDR3 reads TGCTGTGCTAGAGACCTAGCGGGAGGCAGCTCCTACAATGAGCAGTTCTTC. It is translated as CCARDLAGGSSYNEQFF.

This clonotype was counted between two and nine times. V usage is TRBV11-2 and J usage is TRBJ2-7; D ambiguous. Germline assignment: CDR1 SGHAT and CDR2 FQNNGV. Deletions cut 1 base from V and 2 bases from J, with 9 bases between. This CDR3 comprises 14 residues. CDR3 DNA sequence: TGTGCCAGCAGCTTAGGCGTCGATCCCTACGAGCAGTACGTC. Residues: CASSLGVDPYEQYV.

Regarding this clonotype: Given a much more abundant clone one base away, this may be a read error. V is TRBV20-1 and J is TRBJ2-1; 11 nucleotides line up with TRBD2. This CDR3 has 19 amino acids. Germline CDR1 is DFQATT and CDR2 is SNEGSKA (reference sequence). The CDR3 protein is CCATGPLAGGPNSYNEQFF. The CDR3 region has the DNA TGCTGTGCTACCGGCCCTCTAGCGGGAGGCCCTAACTCCTACAATGAGCAGTTCTTC.

The chain employs TRBV10-3 and TRBJ2-7; D assignment may be TRBD1 or TRBD2 (5 bases each). The germline CDR1 and CDR2 sequences are ENHRY and SYGVKD. The CDR3 runs to 14 residues. Deletions cut 0 bases from V and 5 bases from J, with 11 bases between. The CDR3 spells CAISESVGVHEQYV. CDR3 nucleotide sequence: TGTGCCATCAGTGAGTCGGTGGGGGTCCACGAGCAGTACGTC.

This clonotype was counted a few times. The chain uses TRBV19 and TRBJ2-5; 12 positions match TRBD1. The CDR3 length is 16 residues. The germline gives CDR1 LNHDA, CDR2 SQIVND (reference sequence). V shed 5 bases, J shed 5 bases, and the junction held 9 bases outside the gene matches. The CDR3 DNA reads as TGTGCCAGTAGTCCCCAGGGACAGGGGGCTTCGGAGACCCAGTACTTC. Protein: CASSPQGQGASETQYF.

There are a few counts of this clonotype. The V and J genes are TRBV18 and TRBJ2-7; possibly TRBD2 for D (5 bases). This CDR3 has 15 amino acids. Trimming stripped 2 bases from V and 1 base from J, with 12 bases between. The germline CDR1 and CDR2 sequences are KGHSH and LQKENI. CDR3 nucleotides: TGTGCCAGCTCACCAGGGAGCCCACCGTCCTACGAGCAGTACGTC. Translation gives CASSPGSPPSYEQYV.

This clonotype appeared many times. The gene calls are TRBV5-1 and TRBJ1-1, with 8 bases that match TRBD1. The germline V gene encodes CDR1 SGHRS and CDR2 YFSETQ. The ends lost 0 bases at V and 3 bases at J; junction bases unmatched: 7. The CDR3 has 16 amino acids. The CDR3, as DNA: TGCGCCAGCAGCTTGGTGGGACAGGTTTTTGACACTGAAGCTTTCTTT. It yields the protein CASSLVGQVFDTEAFF.